Listed here is a single T cell receptor (beta chain). V was pared by 0 bases and J by 4 bases, with 7 bases of the junction left unmatched. CDR1 and CDR2 from the germline V gene are LGHNA and YNFKEQ. This CDR3 has 16 residues. The data were obtained in a study of blood T cell repertoires in COVID-19. Study in general: The United States, Italy and Spain supplied acute and convalescent COVID-19 samples. The cDNA or gDNA used as material had been derived from T cells, B-cell-depleted T cells, or PBMCs.

In the original analysis: Amplification with reference gene primers provided the estimates of nucleated cell counts. Only in-frame clones appear in the TCRdb table, and some are missing; sequencing was by immunoSEQ multiplex PCR. V, J and clone size are those of that table, while D and trimming were read from the DNA. The table has roughly 70,000 clones, roughly four fifths seen once. J is TRBJ1-2 and V is TRBV4-2; TRBD1 matches 8 bases. The sequence was obtained from a woman in her fifties or sixties with acute or convalescent COVID-19. Sequencing was done on a sample of peripheral blood. CDR3 sequence: CASSQDGPGQGYGYTF. For the CDR3, the DNA is TGTGCCAGCAGCCAAGATGGCCCCGGACAGGGCTATGGCTACACCTTC.